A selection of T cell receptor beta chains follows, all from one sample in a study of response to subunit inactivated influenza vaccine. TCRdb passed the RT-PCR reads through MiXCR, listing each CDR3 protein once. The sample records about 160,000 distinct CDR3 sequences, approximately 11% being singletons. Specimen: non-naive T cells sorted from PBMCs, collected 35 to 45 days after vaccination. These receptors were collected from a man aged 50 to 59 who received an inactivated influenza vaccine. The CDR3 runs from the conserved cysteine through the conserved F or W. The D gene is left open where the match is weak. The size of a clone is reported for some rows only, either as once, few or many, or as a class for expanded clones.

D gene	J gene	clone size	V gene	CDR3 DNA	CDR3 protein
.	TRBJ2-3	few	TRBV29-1	TGCAGCGCCCGGGACGGGACGATAGATACGCAGTATTTT	CSARDGTIDTQYF
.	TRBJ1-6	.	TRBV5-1	TGCGCCAGCAGCTTTAATATAGATTCACCCCTCCACTTT	CASSFNIDSPLHF
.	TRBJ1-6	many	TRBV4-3	TGCGCCAGCAGCCAAGAGAGGTCAGGCCCAAAGGGATTTTATTCACCCCTCCACTTT	CASSQERSGPKGFYSPLHF
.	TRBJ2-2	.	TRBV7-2	TGTGCCAGCAGCTTATTCGGTGTGGGGGCCGCCGGGGAGCTGTTTTTT	CASSLFGVGAAGELFF
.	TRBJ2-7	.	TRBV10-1	TGCGCCAGCAGTGAGGGGGACGGCTCCTACGAGCAGTACTTC	CASSEGDGSYEQYF
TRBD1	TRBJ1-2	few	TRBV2	TGTGCCAGCGACCGGGACAGGCTTTATGGCTACACCTTC	CASDRDRLYGYTF
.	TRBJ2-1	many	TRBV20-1	TGCAGTGCTACTCCTTCCTACAATGAGCAGTTCTTC	CSATPSYNEQFF
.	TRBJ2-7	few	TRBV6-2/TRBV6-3	TGTGCCAGCAGTTCTGGTAGCGGATACTCCTACGAGCAGTACTTC	CASSSGSGYSYEQYF
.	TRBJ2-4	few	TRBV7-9	TGTGCCAGCAGCTTAGCTACAGGAGGGGACATTCAGTACTTC	CASSLATGGDIQYF
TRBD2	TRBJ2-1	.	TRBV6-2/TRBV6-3	TGTGCCAGCAGGCCGTGGAGCGGGGGGGCCTACAATGAGCAGTTCTTC	CASRPWSGGAYNEQFF
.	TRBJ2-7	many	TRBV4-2	TGTGCCAGCAGCCGGGACTTCTCCTACGAGCAGTACTTC	CASSRDFSYEQYF
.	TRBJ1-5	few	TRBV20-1	TGCAGTGCTAGACCAGACGCGGCAGGGAAGCGCAATCAGCCCCAGCATTTT	CSARPDAAGKRNQPQHF
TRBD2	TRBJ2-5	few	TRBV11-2	TGTGCCAGCAGCTACCATGGAAGGACTAGCGGGACCAAAGAGACCCAGTACTTC	CASSYHGRTSGTKETQYF
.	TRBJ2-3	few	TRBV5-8	TGTGCCAGCAACAACTGGGGCGGGGTCACAGATACGCAGTATTTT	CASNNWGGVTDTQYF
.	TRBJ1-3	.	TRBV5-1	TGCGCCAGCAGCTTGGAGTCGGTTGCCTCTGGAAACACCATATATTTT	CASSLESVASGNTIYF
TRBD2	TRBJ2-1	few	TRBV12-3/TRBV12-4	TGTGCCAGCAGGAAAACTAGCGGGGGGGCCGGTGAGCAGTTCTTC	CASRKTSGGAGEQFF
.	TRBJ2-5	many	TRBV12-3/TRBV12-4	TGTGCCAGCAGTTTTAAGGGGGGCCCCAGACAAGAGACCCAGTACTTC	CASSFKGGPRQETQYF
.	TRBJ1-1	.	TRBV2	TGTGCCAGCAGTGAGCTCATTATGAACACTGAAGCTTTCTTT	CASSELIMNTEAFF
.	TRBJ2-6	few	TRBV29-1	TGCAGCGTTGGAGGGCAGTCGAGCTCTGGGGCCAACGTCCTGACTTTC	CSVGGQSSSGANVLTF
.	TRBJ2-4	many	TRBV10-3	TGTGCCATCAGTGACCCGGGGACCAAAAACATTCAGTACTTC	CAISDPGTKNIQYF
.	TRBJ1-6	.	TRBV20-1	TGCAGTGCTAGCGGCGGGAGCTCCTATAATTCACCCCTCCACTTT	CSASGGSSYNSPLHF
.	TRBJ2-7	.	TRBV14	TGTGCCAGCAGCCGAACCTCACTGTGGGGGTACGAGCAGTACTTC	CASSRTSLWGYEQYF
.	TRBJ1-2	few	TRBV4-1	TGCGCCAGCAGCCAAGGTGTAGCGAACTATGGCTACACCTTC	CASSQGVANYGYTF
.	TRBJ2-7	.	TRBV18	TGTGCCAGCTCACCTCAGGGGGGAGCGAGCTCCTACGAGCAGTACTTC	CASSPQGGASSYEQYF
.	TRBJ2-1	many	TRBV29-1	TGCAGCGGCGTCGGTGGCGCCTCCTACAATGAGCAGTTCTTC	CSGVGGASYNEQFF
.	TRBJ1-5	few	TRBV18	TGTGCCAGCTCCCTAGCCGATAGCAATCAGCCCCAGCATTTT	CASSLADSNQPQHF
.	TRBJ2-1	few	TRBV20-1	TGCAGTGCTAGGGGGAGAGCGAGCAGGAATGAGCAGTTCTTC	CSARGRASRNEQFF
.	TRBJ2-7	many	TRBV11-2	TGTGCCAGCAGCTTAGATCTAATTTGGGGGAATAGGGGGGAGCAGTACTTC	CASSLDLIWGNRGEQYF
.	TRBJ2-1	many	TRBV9	TGTGCCAGCAGCGTAAATACAGTAAATGAGCAGTTCTTC	CASSVNTVNEQFF
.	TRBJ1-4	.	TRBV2	TGTGCCAGCAGTGCACAGTCAAGCAATGAAAAACTGTTTTTT	CASSAQSSNEKLFF
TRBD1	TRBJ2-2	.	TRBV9	TGTGCCAGCAGCCTAGGGGGGACAGGGGGCACCGGGGAGCTGTTTTTT	CASSLGGTGGTGELFF
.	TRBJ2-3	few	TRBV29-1	TGCAGCGTTGCCCGTCAGGGGGATACGCAGTATTTT	CSVARQGDTQYF
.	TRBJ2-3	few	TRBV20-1	TGCAGTGCTAGAGCGACCCTAGGGACAGATACGCAGTATTTT	CSARATLGTDTQYF
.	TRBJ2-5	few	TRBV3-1	TGTGCCAGCAGCCAGAACCCACGTTGGGGCAGGGGGGTTCAAGAGACCCAGTACTTC	CASSQNPRWGRGVQETQYF
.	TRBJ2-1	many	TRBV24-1	TGTGCCACCAGTGACATGACAGGAGAGCAGTTCTTC	CATSDMTGEQFF
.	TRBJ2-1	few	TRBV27	TGTGCCAGCAGTTTGTCGAGGGCCTACAATGAGCAGTTCTTC	CASSLSRAYNEQFF
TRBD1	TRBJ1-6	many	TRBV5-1	TGCGCCAGCAGCTTGGTCCCCTCCGGGACAGGGGATGTGTCCTATAATTCACCCCTCCACTTT	CASSLVPSGTGDVSYNSPLHF
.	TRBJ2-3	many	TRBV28	TGTGCCAGCAGTTTACCTAGTGGAGATACGCAGTATTTT	CASSLPSGDTQYF
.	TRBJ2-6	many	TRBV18	TGTGCCAGCTCACCAATCCCTGGGGCCAACGTCCTGACTTTC	CASSPIPGANVLTF
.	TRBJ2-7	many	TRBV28	TGTGCCAGCAAGTCGCATAGCATATCCTACGAGCAGTACTTC	CASKSHSISYEQYF
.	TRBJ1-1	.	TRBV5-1	TGCGCCAGCAGCCCCACACTGGGAACGAACACTGAAGCTTTCTTT	CASSPTLGTNTEAFF
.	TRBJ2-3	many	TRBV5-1	TGCGCCAGCAGCTCTCAAAGCGGGTTACCCACAGATACGCAGTATTTT	CASSSQSGLPTDTQYF
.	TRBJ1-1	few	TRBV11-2	TGTGCCAGCAGCCTAAGTGGCAGGGAGGCAGACCGGACTGAAGCTTTCTTT	CASSLSGREADRTEAFF
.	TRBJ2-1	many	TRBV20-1	TGCAGTGCTAGAGACCAGGGGCCCGTAGGGGATGAGCAGTTCTTC	CSARDQGPVGDEQFF
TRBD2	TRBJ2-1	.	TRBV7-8	TGTGCCAGCAGCTTAGGGGACTACCTAAAAAGCTTCTACAATGAGCAGTTCTTC	CASSLGDYLKSFYNEQFF
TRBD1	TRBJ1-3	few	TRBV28	TGTGCCAGCGACAGGGGCCCTGGAAACACCATATATTTT	CASDRGPGNTIYF
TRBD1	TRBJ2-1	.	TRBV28	TGTGCCAGCAGTTTGGGACAGTGGGATGAGCAGTTCTTC	CASSLGQWDEQFF
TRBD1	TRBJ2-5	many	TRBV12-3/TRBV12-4	TGTGCCAGCAGTTCCCAGGGACAGCAAGAGACCCAGTACTTC	CASSSQGQQETQYF
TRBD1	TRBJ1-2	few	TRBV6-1	TGTGCCAGCAGTCAGACAGGGATCCCTAACTATGGCTACACCTTC	CASSQTGIPNYGYTF
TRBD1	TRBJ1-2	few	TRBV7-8	TGTGCCAGCAGCCCACAGGGGGGTTATGGCTACACCTTC	CASSPQGGYGYTF